What follows are 22 T cell receptor beta chains derived from one specimen sequenced in a study of neoadjuvant nivolumab and ipilimumab in lung cancer. The assay was immunoSEQ multiplex PCR, and TCRdb's table has in-frame clones only and misses some. The data contain fewer than 40,000 clones, 92% of them singletons. The source was peripheral blood, collected after neoadjuvant nivolumab, alone or with ipilimumab, at or shortly before surgery. The receptors shown here come from an adult with non-small cell lung cancer.

The chain couples TRBV6-1 to TRBJ2-7, with 10 nucleotides matching TRBD2. CDR1 MNHNS and CDR2 SASEGT come from the germline V gene. The CDR3 length is 18 residues. V dropped 3 bases and J dropped 0; count of bases not matched to a gene: 11. The CDR3 DNA sequence: TGTGCCAGCAGTGATCGGTGGACTAGCGGCTTTTTCTCCTACGAGCAGTACTTC. Amino acid sequence: CASSDRWTSGFFSYEQYF.

This chain connects TRBV2 to TRBJ2-5, with D uncertain. V lost 1 base and J lost 6, with 0 bases in between. Germline assignment: CDR1 SNHLY and CDR2 FYNNEI. CDR3 length: 10 amino acids. CDR3 sequence: CASSEETQYF. DNA for the CDR3: TGTGCCAGCAGTGAAGAGACCCAGTACTTC.

This chain joins TRBV29-1 and TRBJ1-2; 9 nucleotides line up with TRBD1. The CDR3 totals 11 residues. V lost 7 bases and J lost 8; bases outside the gene matches: 5. Per the germline V gene, CDR1 is SQVTM and CDR2 is ANQGSEA. This CDR3 reads CSGNTGGGYTF. The CDR3 DNA reads as TGCAGCGGTAATACAGGGGGCGGCTACACCTTC.

CDR3 coding DNA: TGCGCCAGCAGCTTAGGGCAGCCGAATGAAAAACTGTTTTTT. Its translation: CASSLGQPNEKLFF. The chain employs TRBV5-1 and TRBJ1-4; no clear D gene. Germline CDR1 and CDR2: SGHRS and YFSETQ. The ends were cut back, 2 bases at V and 5 bases at J, with 10 bases in the middle. The CDR3 spans 14 residues.

The V gene is TRBV6-4, the J gene TRBJ2-3; 8 nucleotides line up with TRBD2. There are 14 residues in the CDR3. Germline V gene sequence: CDR1 MRHNA, CDR2 SNTAGT. J was trimmed by 4 bases and V by 0 bases; bases with no gene match: 0. The DNA for the CDR3 is TGTGCCAGCAGTGACTCAGCGGGAGCAGATACGCAGTATTTT. This sequence encodes CASSDSAGADTQYF.

The chain recombines TRBV27 with TRBJ2-1; 12 nucleotides agree with TRBD1. Per germline, CDR1 MNHEY and CDR2 SMNVEV (reference sequence). The CDR3 consists of 13 residues. V trimming: 7 bases; J trimming: 12 bases; junction bases outside the gene matches: 7. CDR3 loop: CASMGQGARVQFF. The CDR3, as DNA: TGTGCCAGCATGGGACAGGGGGCGAGGGTGCAGTTCTTC.

This rearrangement joins TRBV5-3 to TRBJ2-7, with D tentatively TRBD1 or TRBD2 (5 bases each). TRBV5-3 falls under the ORF class, with uncertain function. The germline V and J ends were trimmed by 0 bases and 4 bases, with 8 bases remaining between them. This CDR3 has 13 amino acids. The CDR3 DNA reads TGTGCCAGAAGCTTGGTCAGGGAGTACGAGCAGTACTTC. It translates to CARSLVREYEQYF.

V gene TRBV29-1 combines with J gene TRBJ1-1; a weak D match, TRBD1 (6 bases). Trimming removed 2 bases at V and 1 base at J, with 17 bases between. The CDR3 loop spans 16 amino acids. Germline CDR1 and CDR2: SQVTM and ANQGSEA. CDR3 coding DNA: TGCAGCGTTGAAAATTTTGGGGGGACAAAGAACACTGAAGCTTTCTTT. Translation: CSVENFGGTKNTEAFF.

The V and J genes are TRBV4-1 and TRBJ1-2; the D is unclear. Germline loops: CDR1 MGHRA, CDR2 YSYEKL. The CDR3 is 16 residues long. Between the trimmed V and J ends, which lost 0 bases and 6 bases, there was a span of 17 bases. The CDR3 DNA reads as TGCGCCAGCAGCCAAGATAGAACAGCACGACGGGATGGCTACACCTTC. It translates to CASSQDRTARRDGYTF.

This rearrangement joins TRBV18 to TRBJ2-3, with unresolved D. This CDR3 has 13 residues. Germline loops: CDR1 KGHSH, CDR2 LQKENI. Trimming shortened V by 4 bases and J by 6 bases, and 11 bases separated the two germline ends. The CDR3 DNA reads as TGTGCCAGCTCACGGGGTGAACCGGATACGCAGTATTTT. It is translated as CASSRGEPDTQYF.

V and J are TRBV5-1 and TRBJ2-4; unclear D gene. CDR1 and CDR2 (germline): SGHRS, YFSETQ. V lost 2 bases to trimming and J lost 9 bases, with 12 bases between them. The CDR3 runs 13 residues. CDR3 nucleotides: TGCGCCAGCAGCTTATCCGGTGAAGGCATTCAGTACTTC. Translated, it gives CASSLSGEGIQYF. Based on the CDR3 plus reference TRBV5-1 and TRBJ2-4, the full variable domain is KAGVTQTPRYLIKTRGQQVTLSCSPISGHRSVSWYQQTPGQGLQFLFEYFSETQRNKGNFPGRFSGRQFSNSRSEMNVSTLELGDSALYLCASSLSGEGIQYFGAGTRLSVL.

The chain links TRBV19 to TRBJ1-1; D is ambiguous. Germline values: CDR1 LNHDA, CDR2 SQIVND (reference sequence). V was trimmed by 6 bases and J by 1 base, leaving 9 bases between them. The CDR3 covers 13 residues. The CDR3: CASRLAANTEAFF. The CDR3 DNA is TGTGCCAGTAGGCTTGCAGCGAACACTGAAGCTTTCTTT.

Here the CDR3 reads CASRQGTTNEKLFF. The DNA for the CDR3 is TGCGCCAGCAGACAGGGTACAACTAATGAAAAACTGTTTTTT. V usage is TRBV5-1 and J usage is TRBJ1-4; D is possibly TRBD1 (6 bases). V was cut by 5 bases and J by 0 bases, with 8 bases left in between. Germline V gives CDR1 SGHRS, CDR2 YFSETQ. The CDR3 loop spans 14 amino acids.

The chain has TRBV9 and TRBJ1-3; 8 bases line up with TRBD1. Trimming removed 3 bases from V and 4 bases from J; junction bases left unmatched: 9. This CDR3 is 16 amino acids long. Germline lookup yields CDR1 SGDLS and CDR2 YYNGEE. CDR3 coding DNA: TGTGCCAGCAGCGCCACCAGGGGGCGAACAGGAAACACCATATATTTT. Its translation: CASSATRGRTGNTIYF.

This chain uses TRBV5-1 with TRBJ1-1; no reliable D call. Between the trimmed V and J ends, which lost 6 bases and 0 bases, there was a span of 15 bases. This CDR3 is built from 15 residues. The germline V gene encodes CDR1 SGHRS and CDR2 YFSETQ. The CDR3, as DNA: TGCGCCAGCAAAACGTCCATTGGTATGAACACTGAAGCTTTCTTT. Translated: CASKTSIGMNTEAFF.

The chain couples TRBV5-5 to TRBJ2-7; TRBD1 matches 8 bases. With 0 bases clipped from V and 6 bases from J, the junction kept 8 bases outside the gene matches. Germline CDR1 SGHKS, CDR2 YYEKEE (reference sequence). The CDR3 is made up of 15 amino acids. The CDR3 is CASSLAYGQGVEQYF. The CDR3 DNA is TGTGCCAGCAGCTTGGCATACGGACAGGGCGTCGAGCAGTACTTC.

The gene calls are TRBV10-3 and TRBJ1-1; D not resolved. The V end lost 8 bases, the J end lost 0 bases, and 10 bases lay between the germline ends. The CDR3 loop spans 13 amino acids. Germline CDR1 reads ENHRY; CDR2 reads SYGVKD. The chain's CDR3 is CAIGRELNTEAFF. The DNA for the CDR3 is TGTGCCATCGGCCGGGAACTGAACACTGAAGCTTTCTTT.

The chain links TRBV5-4 to TRBJ1-2; the D is unclear. The CDR3 consists of 12 residues. Trimming took off 2 bases at V and 8 bases at J, with 10 bases between the two ends. Looked up from germline, CDR1 is SGHNT and CDR2 is YYREEE (reference sequence). The CDR3 spells CASSLETRGYTF. In DNA form, the CDR3 reads TGTGCCAGCAGCTTAGAGACACGAGGCTACACCTTC.

The J gene is TRBJ2-7, the V gene TRBV5-1, with 8 bases aligning to TRBD2. The CDR3 is 14 residues long. V dropped 4 bases and J dropped 3; count of bases not matched to a gene: 6. Germline CDR1 SGHRS, CDR2 YFSETQ. The DNA for the CDR3 is TGCGCCAGCAGCGTAGGAACTAGCGGCTACGAGCAGTACTTC. Translating it yields CASSVGTSGYEQYF.

This clone was observed once. The V call is TRBV5-4, the J call TRBJ2-3, with a possible D match to TRBD2 (6 bases). Germline V gives CDR1 SGHNT, CDR2 YYREEE (reference sequence). The V end was cut by 3 bases, the J end by 1 base, with 12 bases between. This CDR3 is built from 15 residues. For the CDR3, the DNA is TGTGCCAGCAGCTCCCGGAGGGAGGGCACAGATACGCAGTATTTT. Translated: CASSSRREGTDTQYF. Full variable domain (missing parts from reference TRBV5-4 and TRBJ2-3): ETGVTQSPTHLIKTRGQQVTLRCSSQSGHNTVSWYQQALGQGPQFIFQYYREEENGRGNFPPRFSGLQFPNYSSELNVNALELDDSALYLCASSSRREGTDTQYFGPGTRLTVL.

This clone occurred once. The rearrangement joins TRBV5-1 to TRBJ2-2, with D hard to call. V lost 2 bases and J lost 2, with 19 bases in between. CDR1 and CDR2 from the germline V gene are SGHRS and YFSETQ. CDR3 length: 18 residues. The CDR3 protein is CASSLGQRRAENTGELFF. The CDR3, as DNA: TGCGCCAGCAGCTTAGGTCAAAGAAGGGCTGAAAACACCGGGGAGCTGTTTTTT.

This clone occurred a few times. The chain combines TRBV2 with TRBJ2-7, with unresolved D. The CDR3 runs 12 residues. V was clipped by 4 bases and J by 2 bases, with 6 bases between them. Germline CDR1 reads SNHLY; CDR2 reads FYNNEI. This chain's CDR3 is CASSADPYEQYF. CDR3 DNA: TGTGCCAGCAGTGCGGATCCCTACGAGCAGTACTTC. The variable domain in full, completed from reference TRBV2 and TRBJ2-7, reads EPEVTQTPSHQVTQMGQEVILRCVPISNHLYFYWYRQILGQKVEFLVSFYNNEISEKSEIFDDQFSVERPDGSNFTLKIRSTKLEDSAMYFCASSADPYEQYFGPGTRLTVT.